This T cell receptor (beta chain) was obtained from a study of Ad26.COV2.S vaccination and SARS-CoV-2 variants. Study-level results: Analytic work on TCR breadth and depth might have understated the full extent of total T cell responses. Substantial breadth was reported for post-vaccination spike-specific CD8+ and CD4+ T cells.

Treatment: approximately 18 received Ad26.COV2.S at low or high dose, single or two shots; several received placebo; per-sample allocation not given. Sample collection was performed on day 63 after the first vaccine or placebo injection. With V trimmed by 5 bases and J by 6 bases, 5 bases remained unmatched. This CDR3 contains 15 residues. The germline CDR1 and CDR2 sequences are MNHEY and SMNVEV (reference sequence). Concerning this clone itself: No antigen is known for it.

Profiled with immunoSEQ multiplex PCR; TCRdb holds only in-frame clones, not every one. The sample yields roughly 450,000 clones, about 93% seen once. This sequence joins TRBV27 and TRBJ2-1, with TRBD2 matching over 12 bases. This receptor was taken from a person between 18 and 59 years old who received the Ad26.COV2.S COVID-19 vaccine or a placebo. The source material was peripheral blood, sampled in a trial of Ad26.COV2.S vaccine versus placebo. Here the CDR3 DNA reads TGTGCCAGCAGTAACCTAGCGGGAGGGTCCAATGAGCAGTTCTTC. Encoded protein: CASSNLAGGSNEQFF.